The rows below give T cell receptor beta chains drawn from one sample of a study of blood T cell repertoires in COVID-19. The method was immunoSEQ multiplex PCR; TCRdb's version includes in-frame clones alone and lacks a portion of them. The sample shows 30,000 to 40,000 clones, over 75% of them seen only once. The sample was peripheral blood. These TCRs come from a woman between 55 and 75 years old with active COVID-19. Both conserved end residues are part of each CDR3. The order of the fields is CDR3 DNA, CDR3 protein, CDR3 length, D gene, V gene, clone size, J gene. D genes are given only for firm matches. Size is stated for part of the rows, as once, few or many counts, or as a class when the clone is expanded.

CDR3nt: TGTGCCAGCAGCCAATATCAGACCCAGTACTTC; CDR3aa: CASSQYQTQYF; len: 11; d_gene: .; v_gene: TRBV14; abundance: .; j_gene: TRBJ2-5
CDR3nt: TGCGCCAGCAGCTTGGGGGGACAGAGCTCTGGGGCCAACGTCCTGACTTTC; CDR3aa: CASSLGGQSSGANVLTF; len: 17; d_gene: TRBD1; v_gene: TRBV5-1; abundance: .; j_gene: TRBJ2-6
CDR3nt: TGTGCCTGGAGTGATCAGGGGACCTATGGCTACACCTTC; CDR3aa: CAWSDQGTYGYTF; len: 13; d_gene: .; v_gene: TRBV30; abundance: .; j_gene: TRBJ1-2
CDR3nt: TGTGCCAGCAGCTTGGGACAGGGAGGTAATGAAAAACTGTTTTTT; CDR3aa: CASSLGQGGNEKLFF; len: 15; d_gene: TRBD1; v_gene: TRBV5-4; abundance: .; j_gene: TRBJ1-4
CDR3nt: TGTGCCACCAGCAGAGATCCGACAGGCAGTTATGGCTACACCTTC; CDR3aa: CATSRDPTGSYGYTF; len: 15; d_gene: .; v_gene: TRBV15; abundance: .; j_gene: TRBJ1-2
CDR3nt: TGTGCCAGCAGTGAAGCCCCTCCGGGACTCCTAGCCAAAAACATTCAGTACTTC; CDR3aa: CASSEAPPGLLAKNIQYF; len: 18; d_gene: .; v_gene: TRBV2; abundance: .; j_gene: TRBJ2-4
CDR3nt: TGTGCCAGCAGTTGGGGGGGCGAGCAGTACTTC; CDR3aa: CASSWGGEQYF; len: 11; d_gene: TRBD2; v_gene: TRBV12-3/TRBV12-4; abundance: .; j_gene: TRBJ2-7
CDR3nt: TGCAGCGTCGGGTGGTCTGGTGAGGGTCAGCCCCAGCATTTT; CDR3aa: CSVGWSGEGQPQHF; len: 14; d_gene: .; v_gene: TRBV29-1; abundance: once; j_gene: TRBJ1-5
CDR3nt: TGTGCCGGATCTAGCGGGGGGAGGTACGAGCAGTACTTC; CDR3aa: CAGSSGGRYEQYF; len: 13; d_gene: TRBD2; v_gene: TRBV28; abundance: .; j_gene: TRBJ2-7
CDR3nt: TGTGCCAGCAGCTTAGCTCCGGGACTCGGCACAGATACGCAGTATTTT; CDR3aa: CASSLAPGLGTDTQYF; len: 16; d_gene: .; v_gene: TRBV7-2; abundance: .; j_gene: TRBJ2-3
CDR3nt: TGCGCCAGCAGCCCTGGGACAGGTTTTGCAACTAATGAAAAACTGTTTTTT; CDR3aa: CASSPGTGFATNEKLFF; len: 17; d_gene: TRBD1; v_gene: TRBV5-1; abundance: .; j_gene: TRBJ1-4
CDR3nt: TGTGCCAGCAGTCCGCCCGGGGGCGGGAGTCAGAATGAGCAGTTCTTC; CDR3aa: CASSPPGGGSQNEQFF; len: 16; d_gene: .; v_gene: TRBV6-6; abundance: .; j_gene: TRBJ2-1
CDR3nt: TGTGCCAGCAGCGTAGACTTCGGGGGGGCGAGCACCGGGGAGCTGTTTTTT; CDR3aa: CASSVDFGGASTGELFF; len: 17; d_gene: TRBD2; v_gene: TRBV9; abundance: .; j_gene: TRBJ2-2
CDR3nt: TGCAGCGGCTCTCCCCGGTCCTCCTACAATGAGCAGTTCTTC; CDR3aa: CSGSPRSSYNEQFF; len: 14; d_gene: .; v_gene: TRBV29-1; abundance: .; j_gene: TRBJ2-1
CDR3nt: TGTGCCAGCAGTTTCGGGCAGGGGTGGGATGGAAACACCATATATTTT; CDR3aa: CASSFGQGWDGNTIYF; len: 16; d_gene: .; v_gene: TRBV28; abundance: .; j_gene: TRBJ1-3
CDR3nt: TGTGCCAGCAGTTCCCTAGACAGGGGAAATGAAAAACTGTTTTTT; CDR3aa: CASSSLDRGNEKLFF; len: 15; d_gene: TRBD1; v_gene: TRBV6-5; abundance: .; j_gene: TRBJ1-4
CDR3nt: TGCAGCGTTGTGGCAGGGGGAAGAATCGCTGGCTACACCTTC; CDR3aa: CSVVAGGRIAGYTF; len: 14; d_gene: TRBD1; v_gene: TRBV29-1; abundance: .; j_gene: TRBJ1-2
CDR3nt: TGTGCCAGCAGTCAGGGTAGTGATCAGCCCCAGCATTTT; CDR3aa: CASSQGSDQPQHF; len: 13; d_gene: .; v_gene: TRBV2; abundance: .; j_gene: TRBJ1-5
CDR3nt: TGTGCCAGCAGGTCTAGCGGGACCACCAGAGAGACCCAGTACTTC; CDR3aa: CASRSSGTTRETQYF; len: 15; d_gene: TRBD2; v_gene: TRBV5-4; abundance: .; j_gene: TRBJ2-5
CDR3nt: TGCGCCAGCAGCCCTAGACAGGCTTCCTACGAGCAGTACTTC; CDR3aa: CASSPRQASYEQYF; len: 14; d_gene: .; v_gene: TRBV4-1; abundance: .; j_gene: TRBJ2-7
CDR3nt: TGTGCCAGCAGCTTAGATCTAGCGGCCTACGAGCAGTACTTC; CDR3aa: CASSLDLAAYEQYF; len: 14; d_gene: TRBD2; v_gene: TRBV7-2; abundance: .; j_gene: TRBJ2-7
CDR3nt: TGTGCCAGCAGCCAATCCGATGGCAGCTACACCTTC; CDR3aa: CASSQSDGSYTF; len: 12; d_gene: .; v_gene: TRBV3-1/TRBV3-2; abundance: .; j_gene: TRBJ1-2
CDR3nt: TGTGCCAGCGTGGGAGACTATGGCTACACCTTC; CDR3aa: CASVGDYGYTF; len: 11; d_gene: .; v_gene: TRBV28; abundance: .; j_gene: TRBJ1-2
CDR3nt: TGTGCCAGCAGCTTGGTCTCCGGGGAGCTGTTTTTT; CDR3aa: CASSLVSGELFF; len: 12; d_gene: .; v_gene: TRBV5-5; abundance: few; j_gene: TRBJ2-2
CDR3nt: TGTGCCAGTAGTCTCCTCGGTGGAGGGGTAGGAAGTGAGCAGTTCTTC; CDR3aa: CASSLLGGGVGSEQFF; len: 16; d_gene: .; v_gene: TRBV19; abundance: .; j_gene: TRBJ2-1
CDR3nt: TGTGCCAGCAGTGATTCGAGCGGGGGAAATTCTGAGCAGTTCTTC; CDR3aa: CASSDSSGGNSEQFF; len: 15; d_gene: TRBD2; v_gene: TRBV6-4; abundance: .; j_gene: TRBJ2-1
CDR3nt: TGTGCCAGCAGCTTTGGACAGGTTGAGAACACCGGGGAGCTGTTTTTT; CDR3aa: CASSFGQVENTGELFF; len: 16; d_gene: TRBD1; v_gene: TRBV11-3; abundance: few; j_gene: TRBJ2-2
CDR3nt: TGTGCCAGCAGCTCATCAGGGGAAGAGACCCAGTACTTC; CDR3aa: CASSSSGEETQYF; len: 13; d_gene: .; v_gene: TRBV7-9; abundance: .; j_gene: TRBJ2-5
CDR3nt: TGTGCCACCAGCGCCCGACTAGCGGGAGTGTACGAGCAGTACTTC; CDR3aa: CATSARLAGVYEQYF; len: 15; d_gene: TRBD2; v_gene: TRBV15; abundance: .; j_gene: TRBJ2-7
CDR3nt: TGTGCCAGCAGTTTTTCGTGGCGGGGGGCGGGAGATACGCAGTATTTT; CDR3aa: CASSFSWRGAGDTQYF; len: 16; d_gene: TRBD2; v_gene: TRBV27; abundance: .; j_gene: TRBJ2-3
CDR3nt: TGCGCCAGCAGCCCCGGACAGCCCAATCAGCCCCAGCATTTT; CDR3aa: CASSPGQPNQPQHF; len: 14; d_gene: .; v_gene: TRBV5-1; abundance: .; j_gene: TRBJ1-5
CDR3nt: TGCGCCAGCAGCTTGCCGGCAGGGTCCTTTTACAATGAGCAGTTCTTC; CDR3aa: CASSLPAGSFYNEQFF; len: 16; d_gene: .; v_gene: TRBV5-1; abundance: .; j_gene: TRBJ2-1
CDR3nt: TGTGCCAGCTCACCAGGTCGTAACTTTGAAGCTTTCTTT; CDR3aa: CASSPGRNFEAFF; len: 13; d_gene: .; v_gene: TRBV18; abundance: .; j_gene: TRBJ1-1
CDR3nt: TGTGCCTGGAGTGTACTTTGGGAGCAGTACTTC; CDR3aa: CAWSVLWEQYF; len: 11; d_gene: .; v_gene: TRBV30; abundance: .; j_gene: TRBJ2-7
CDR3nt: TGCGCCAGCAGCTTGGCCGGGATAGGACAGGGGAACTATGAGCAGTTCTTC; CDR3aa: CASSLAGIGQGNYEQFF; len: 17; d_gene: TRBD1; v_gene: TRBV5-1; abundance: .; j_gene: TRBJ2-1
CDR3nt: TGTGCCAGCAGTGAACAGGGGGCCTGGGAAAAACTGTTTTTT; CDR3aa: CASSEQGAWEKLFF; len: 14; d_gene: TRBD1; v_gene: TRBV6-1; abundance: .; j_gene: TRBJ1-4
CDR3nt: TGTGCCACCAGCTCTCACAATGAGCAGTTCTTC; CDR3aa: CATSSHNEQFF; len: 11; d_gene: .; v_gene: TRBV24-1; abundance: .; j_gene: TRBJ2-1
CDR3nt: TGTGCCAGCAGCTCGGACAGGGGAGTATGGACTGAAGCTTTCTTT; CDR3aa: CASSSDRGVWTEAFF; len: 15; d_gene: TRBD1; v_gene: TRBV2; abundance: .; j_gene: TRBJ1-1
CDR3nt: TGTGCCAGCTCGGACTATCAGGCCGGAACTAGCACAGATACGCAGTATTTT; CDR3aa: CASSDYQAGTSTDTQYF; len: 17; d_gene: .; v_gene: TRBV18; abundance: .; j_gene: TRBJ2-3
CDR3nt: TGTGCCTGGAGTGCGGGTGAAAAACTGTTTTTT; CDR3aa: CAWSAGEKLFF; len: 11; d_gene: .; v_gene: TRBV30; abundance: .; j_gene: TRBJ1-4
CDR3nt: TGCAGTGCTAGTGAGATAGCGGGAGCAAGGGAGACCCAGTACTTC; CDR3aa: CSASEIAGARETQYF; len: 15; d_gene: TRBD2; v_gene: TRBV20-1; abundance: few; j_gene: TRBJ2-5
CDR3nt: TGTGCCAGCAGCCAAGCTGGGGCAAATTCACCCCTCCACTTT; CDR3aa: CASSQAGANSPLHF; len: 14; d_gene: .; v_gene: TRBV14; abundance: .; j_gene: TRBJ1-6